The 4 T cell receptor beta chains below were found in one sample sequenced in a study of blood T cell repertoires in COVID-19. The method was immunoSEQ multiplex PCR; TCRdb's version includes in-frame clones alone and lacks a portion of them. The sample includes roughly 250,000 clones, about 89% of them seen just once. Sequences were obtained from PBMCs or T cells enriched from blood (not recorded which). The source is a woman in her late teens or twenties who had recovered from COVID-19.

The CDR3 loop reads CASSLDQGGEQYF. CDR3 nucleotides: TGTGCCAGCAGCTTAGATCAAGGAGGCGAGCAGTACTTC. The rearrangement links TRBV11-3 to TRBJ2-7; possibly TRBD2 for D (5 bases). Germline values: CDR1 SGHNT, CDR2 YENEEA. The CDR3 runs to 13 residues. V gave up 0 bases and J gave up 6 bases, with 9 bases separating them.

The rearrangement uses TRBV9 and TRBJ2-1, with unresolved D. V lost 1 base, J lost 8 bases, and 7 bases lay in between. The V gene's germline CDR1 is SGDLS and CDR2 YYNGEE. The CDR3 consists of 12 residues. CDR3 loop: CASSVNQDEQFF. The CDR3 DNA reads as TGTGCCAGCAGCGTAAATCAGGATGAGCAGTTCTTC.

The rearrangement links TRBV3-1 (or the pseudogene TRBV3-2) to TRBJ1-1; D may be TRBD1 (6 bases). The V gene's germline CDR1 is LGHDT and CDR2 YNNKEL (reference sequence). CDR3 length equals 13 residues. The V and J ends lost 2 bases and 8 bases respectively, with 12 bases between them. CDR3 coding DNA: TGTGCCAGCAGCCAACGAGATACAGGGGAAGCTTTCTTT. Protein sequence: CASSQRDTGEAFF.

The genes are TRBV7-2 and TRBJ2-7; D ambiguous. Germline V gene sequence: CDR1 SGHTA, CDR2 FQGNSA. The CDR3 is made up of 15 amino acids. V was shortened by 5 bases and J by 3 bases, with 17 bases between the two germline ends. The CDR3 reads CASSVVKRSLYEQYF. The DNA for the CDR3 is TGTGCCAGCAGCGTGGTAAAGCGTTCCCTCTACGAGCAGTACTTC.